The 20 T cell receptor beta chains below were found in one sample sequenced in a study of blood T cell repertoires in COVID-19. TCRdb's table, derived via immunoSEQ multiplex PCR, lists solely in-frame clones and lacks some. This table has about 62,000 clones, 80% to 90% appearing once. Input material: peripheral blood. These receptors came from a woman aged 60 to 75 with COVID-19, enrolled during active disease.

The genes are TRBV24-1 and TRBJ2-1; 10 positions match TRBD2. In germline, CDR1 is KGHDR, CDR2 SFDVKD. The V segment lost 1 base and the J segment 7 bases; nucleotides outside the gene matches: 6. The CDR3 has 16 amino acids. CDR3 coding DNA: TGTGCCACCAGTGATTTATTGCTAGCGGGAGTGAATGAGCAGTTCTTC. This gives the protein CATSDLLLAGVNEQFF.

The V gene is TRBV9, the J gene TRBJ2-7; tentatively, D is TRBD2 (6 bases). The germline CDR1 and CDR2 sequences are SGDLS and YYNGEE. The CDR3 totals 15 residues. V was trimmed by 2 bases and J by 3 bases, leaving 15 bases between them. The CDR3 here is CASSVGDSRGYEQYF. CDR3 nucleotide sequence: TGTGCCAGCAGCGTTGGGGACTCCCGTGGCTACGAGCAGTACTTC.

The genes are TRBV9 and TRBJ2-1; 14 positions agree with TRBD2. The germline V gene encodes CDR1 SGDLS and CDR2 YYNGEE. This CDR3 spans 15 amino acids. V shed 4 bases, J shed 11 bases, and the junction held 8 bases outside the gene matches. The CDR3 is CASSPAGLAGVKQFF. The CDR3 DNA is TGTGCCAGCAGCCCCGCGGGACTAGCGGGAGTTAAGCAGTTCTTC.

The chain employs TRBV19 and TRBJ1-5, with TRBD1 identical over 9 bases. The V gene end was trimmed by 1 base and the J gene end by 1 base; junction bases not matched to a gene: 5. This CDR3 has 17 residues. Germline V gene data show CDR1 as LNHDA and CDR2 as SQIVND (reference sequence). CDR3 nucleotide sequence: TGTGCCAGTAGTATAGGGGACAGGGCTGGGAGCAATCAGCCCCAGCATTTT. As protein: CASSIGDRAGSNQPQHF. Drawing the rest from reference TRBV19 and TRBJ1-5, the complete variable domain is DGGITQSPKYLFRKEGQNVTLSCEQNLNHDAMYWYRQDPGQGLRLIYYSQIVNDFQKGDIAEGYSVSREKKESFPLTVTSAQKNPTAFYLCASSIGDRAGSNQPQHFGDGTRLSIL.

The V gene is TRBV10-3, the J gene TRBJ2-3; D gene ambiguous. The CDR3 spans 12 residues. Germline CDR1 reads ENHRY; CDR2 reads SYGVKD. The germline V and J ends were trimmed by 6 bases and 6 bases, with 10 bases remaining between them. CDR3 DNA: TGTGCCATCAGCCGATCTATGGATACGCAGTATTTT. It encodes CAISRSMDTQYF.

The chain combines TRBV6-1 with TRBJ2-5; the D is unclear. Trimming removed 2 bases from V and 4 bases from J, with 8 bases in between. CDR3 length equals 13 residues. Germline V CDR1 and CDR2: MNHNS, SASEGT. The CDR3: CASSENARETQYF. CDR3 nucleotide sequence: TGTGCCAGCAGTGAAAACGCGCGAGAGACCCAGTACTTC.

The chain couples TRBV5-1 to TRBJ2-1; 10 bases line up with TRBD2. The CDR3 has 18 residues. Germline assignment: CDR1 SGHRS and CDR2 YFSETQ. J gave up 2 bases and V 0 bases, and 8 bases lay outside the gene matches. The CDR3 protein is CASSLASSSGSAYNEQFF. For the CDR3, the DNA is TGCGCCAGCAGCTTGGCCTCGTCTAGCGGGAGCGCCTACAATGAGCAGTTCTTC.

This clone was found a few times. The rearrangement uses TRBV3-1 (or the pseudogene TRBV3-2) and TRBJ1-1; TRBD1 agrees at 8 bases. The CDR3 contains 15 residues. V lost 5 bases to trimming and J lost 0 bases; unmatched junction nucleotides: 5. Germline assignment: CDR1 LGHDT and CDR2 YNNKEL (reference sequence). The CDR3 sequence: CASSYNRGMNTEAFF. CDR3 nucleotide sequence: TGTGCCAGCAGCTATAACAGGGGGATGAACACTGAAGCTTTCTTT.

This chain links TRBV6-2 or TRBV6-3 with TRBJ2-7; 11 nucleotides align to TRBD1. V lost 5 bases and J lost 3; bases outside the gene matches: 6. Per the germline V gene, CDR1 is MNHEY and CDR2 is SVGEGT. This CDR3 has 15 residues. This CDR3 reads CASSIPGQGGYEQYF. The CDR3 bases are TGTGCCAGCAGTATACCGGGACAGGGGGGCTACGAGCAGTACTTC.

This chain links TRBV18 with TRBJ2-1, with D maybe TRBD2 (5 bases). Germline lookup yields CDR1 KGHSH and CDR2 LQKENI. This CDR3 spans 16 amino acids. The germline V and J ends were trimmed by 2 bases and 0 bases, with 11 bases remaining between them. CDR3 nucleotide sequence: TGTGCCAGCTCACCAACAGCGGATAGCTCCTACAATGAGCAGTTCTTC. As protein: CASSPTADSSYNEQFF.

To note about this clone: Mismatch with germline at one junction end may stem from a read error. This chain connects TRBV9 to TRBJ2-2; D unclear. Germline CDR1 and CDR2: SGDLS and YYNGEE. The CDR3 has 16 residues. CDR3 residues: CAGSVAWQVHTGELFF. The CDR3 DNA is TGTGCCGGCAGCGTAGCTTGGCAGGTTCACACCGGGGAGCTGTTTTTT. Together with reference TRBV9 and TRBJ2-2, the CDR3 gives the full variable domain: DSGVTQTPKHLITATGQRVTLRCSPRSGDLSVYWYQQSLDQGLQFLIQYYNGEERAKGNILERFSAQQFPDLHSELNLSSLELGDSALYFCAGSVAWQVHTGELFFGEGSRLTVL.

The chain joins TRBV30 to TRBJ2-7, with 7 bases that match TRBD2. This CDR3 contains 15 residues. Trimming cost V 2 bases and J 0 bases; bases outside gene matches: 7. Germline values: CDR1 GTSNPN, CDR2 SVGIG (reference sequence). This CDR3 reads CAWSPGGGNSYEQYF. The CDR3 bases are TGTGCCTGGAGTCCGGGAGGAGGGAACTCCTACGAGCAGTACTTC. The full variable domain, rest sourced from reference TRBV30 and TRBJ2-7, is SQTIHQWPATLVQPVGSPLSLECTVEGTSNPNLYWYRQAAGRGLQLLFYSVGIGQISSEVPQNLSASRPQDRQFILSSKKLLLSDSGFYLCAWSPGGGNSYEQYFGPGTRLTVT.

V usage is TRBV7-2 and J usage is TRBJ2-7, with 14 bases fitting TRBD2. The CDR3 covers 16 residues. From germline, CDR1 is SGHTA and CDR2 FQGNSA. The ends lost 4 bases at V and 2 bases at J; junction bases unmatched: 4. In DNA, the CDR3 is TGTGCCAGCAGCTGGCAGACTAGCGGGAGGGCCTACGAGCAGTACTTC. This encodes CASSWQTSGRAYEQYF.

J is TRBJ2-2 and V is TRBV4-1, with D unclear. V was clipped by 4 bases and J by 2 bases, with 5 bases between them. Germline V gene sequence: CDR1 MGHRA, CDR2 YSYEKL. This CDR3 contains 13 residues. In DNA, the CDR3 is TGCGCCAGCAGCCCGTATAACACCGGGGAGCTGTTTTTT. Its protein product is CASSPYNTGELFF.

The gene calls are TRBV9 and TRBJ2-7, with D perhaps TRBD2 (6 bases). CDR1 and CDR2 from the germline V gene are SGDLS and YYNGEE. The CDR3 loop spans 13 amino acids. Trimming took off 4 bases at V and 6 bases at J, with 14 bases between the two ends. The CDR3 protein is CASSPPGAGEQYF. The CDR3 DNA follows: TGTGCCAGCAGCCCCCCCGGAGCGGGCGAGCAGTACTTC.

The rearrangement joins TRBV19 to TRBJ1-5; perhaps TRBD1 as D (5 bases). This CDR3 is 13 amino acids long. The ends were cut back, 5 bases at V and 9 bases at J, with 14 bases in the middle. Germline V gene sequence: CDR1 LNHDA, CDR2 SQIVND (reference sequence). The CDR3 is CASSPDIRTPQHF. CDR3 DNA: TGTGCCAGTAGTCCGGACATCCGAACGCCCCAGCATTTT.

The chain has TRBV4-3 and TRBJ2-5; tentative D call: TRBD2 (5 bases). The CDR3 is 17 residues long. Germline CDR1 LGHNA, CDR2 YSLEER. V lost 3 bases, J lost 7 bases, and 24 bases lay in between. The CDR3 sequence is CASSQEIWETLAGTQYF. CDR3 DNA sequence: TGCGCCAGCAGCCAGGAAATTTGGGAGACGCTCGCTGGGACCCAGTACTTC.

V is TRBV5-6 and J is TRBJ2-7; 7 bases align to TRBD1. The V and J ends lost 2 bases and 3 bases, in that order; junction bases with no gene match: 8. The CDR3 consists of 15 residues. The germline V gene encodes CDR1 SGHDT and CDR2 YYEEEE. The CDR3 bases are TGTGCCAGCAGCTTCCGAGGGACAGCTATCTACGAGCAGTACTTC. Its translation is CASSFRGTAIYEQYF.

CDR3 region: CASSRLGQGLYEQYF. DNA for the CDR3: TGTGCCAGCAGCCGATTGGGACAGGGGTTATACGAGCAGTACTTC. The chain links TRBV7-8 to TRBJ2-7, with 10 bases that match TRBD1. Looked up from germline, CDR1 is SGHVS and CDR2 is FQNEAQ. The V and J ends lost 5 bases and 4 bases, in that order; junction bases with no gene match: 8. This CDR3 contains 15 residues.

The chain has TRBV5-8 and TRBJ2-7; 11 bases fit TRBD1. Germline-derived CDR1 and CDR2 are SGHTS and YDEGEE. The CDR3 is 15 residues long. V trimming: 4 bases; J trimming: 0 bases; junction bases outside the gene matches: 3. The CDR3 region is CASSLDRGPSYEQYF. DNA of the CDR3: TGTGCCAGCAGCCTGGACAGGGGGCCCTCCTACGAGCAGTACTTC.